This T cell receptor (beta chain) is drawn from a study of T cells in localized non-small cell lung cancer. The repertoire was sequenced with immunoSEQ multiplex PCR; TCRdb's copy has only in-frame clones and lacks some. The table includes some 80,000 clones, approximately 85% detected once. Study observations and caveats: Within adjacent lung there appeared a median 57 of the top 100 tumor clones. Sequencing, confined to only one tumor region, leaves heterogeneity possible. There was higher T cell clonality in uninvolved adjacent lung than in tumor, and it was highest there. Longer overall survival was seen with higher T cell density measured in blood.

V trimming: 2 bases; J trimming: 1 base; junction bases outside the gene matches: 10. Germline-derived CDR1 and CDR2 are SEHNR and FQNEAQ (reference sequence). This CDR3 spans 18 amino acids. As regards this clone: Its specificity is not known.

This sequence joins TRBV7-9 and TRBJ1-1, with 10 bases lining up with TRBD1. This clonotype was sampled from a man aged 35-75 years with stage I lung adenocarcinoma. This specimen consisted of peripheral blood, obtained before any cancer treatment. The CDR3 loop reads CASSLTPGQGIRNTEAFF. The CDR3 DNA reads TGTGCCAGCAGCTTAACCCCGGGACAGGGGATTCGGAACACTGAAGCTTTCTTT.